This T cell receptor beta chain was sequenced for a study of cytomegalovirus exposure and HLA in healthy donors. Study-level results: It was confirmed in vitro that three of the CMV-associated chains were specific for CMV antigens. There were about 160 TCR beta chains listed as cytomegalovirus-associated. It was reported that the classifier diagnosed cytomegalovirus status with high specificity and sensitivity in both the original and validation cohorts.

TCRdb's copy holds only in-frame clones and misses some; the assay was immunoSEQ multiplex PCR. The repertoire holds about 130,000 clones, with 90% as singletons. The CDR3 totals 15 residues. The trim removed 9 bases at V and 2 bases at J, leaving 9 bases unmatched. CDR1 is MDHEN, CDR2 SYDVKM, per germline. This clone showed up just once. Its specificity is not known. The source of this sequence is a woman in her 30s in good health and CMV-seropositive. The sequencing sample was made of PBMCs. This chain joins TRBV28 and TRBJ1-2, with 10 positions matching TRBD1. The CDR3 sequence: CASVSPGQGNYGYTF. The CDR3 region has the DNA TGTGCCAGTGTTTCACCGGGACAGGGGAACTATGGCTACACCTTC.